This record covers a single T cell receptor beta chain. Per the study methods: Amplifying reference gene primers gave estimates of nucleated cell counts. Clones were read by immunoSEQ multiplex PCR, and TCRdb kept only the in-frame ones, dropping some. The DNA gave D and trimming, while V, J and clone size come from that table. Among about 110,000 clones listed, approximately 80% were seen once. The data stem from a study of blood T cell repertoires in COVID-19. Study-level background: The United States, Italy and Spain provided the acute and convalescent COVID-19 samples. Nucleic acid was either cDNA or gDNA, and it came from T cells, B-cell-depleted T cells, or PBMCs.

The V gene's germline CDR1 is SQVTM and CDR2 ANQGSEA. Trimming left V 4 bases short and J 4 bases short, with 8 bases between. The CDR3 is 12 residues long. Sequenced material: peripheral blood. J is TRBJ1-5 and V is TRBV29-1; the D gene is possibly TRBD1 (6 bases). This TCR came from an elderly woman with active or convalescent COVID-19. The CDR3 sequence: CSVGGQNQPQHF. The CDR3 DNA sequence: TGCAGCGTTGGAGGACAGAATCAGCCCCAGCATTTT.